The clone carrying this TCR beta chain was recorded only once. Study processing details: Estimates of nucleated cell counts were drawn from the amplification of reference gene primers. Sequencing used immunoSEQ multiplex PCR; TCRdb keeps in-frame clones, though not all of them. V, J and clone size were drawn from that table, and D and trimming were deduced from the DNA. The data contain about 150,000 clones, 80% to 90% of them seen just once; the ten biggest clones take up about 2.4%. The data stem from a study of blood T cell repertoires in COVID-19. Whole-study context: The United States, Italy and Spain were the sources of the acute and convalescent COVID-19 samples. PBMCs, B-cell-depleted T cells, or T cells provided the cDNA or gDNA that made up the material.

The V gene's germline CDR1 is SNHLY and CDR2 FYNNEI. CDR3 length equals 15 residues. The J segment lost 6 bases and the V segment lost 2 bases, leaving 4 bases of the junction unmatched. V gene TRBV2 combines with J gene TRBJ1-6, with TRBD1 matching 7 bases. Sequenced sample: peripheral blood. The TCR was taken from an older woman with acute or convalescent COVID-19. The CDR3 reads CASSERGPGNSPLHF. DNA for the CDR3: TGTGCCAGCAGTGAAAGGGGGCCGGGTAATTCACCCCTCCACTTT.